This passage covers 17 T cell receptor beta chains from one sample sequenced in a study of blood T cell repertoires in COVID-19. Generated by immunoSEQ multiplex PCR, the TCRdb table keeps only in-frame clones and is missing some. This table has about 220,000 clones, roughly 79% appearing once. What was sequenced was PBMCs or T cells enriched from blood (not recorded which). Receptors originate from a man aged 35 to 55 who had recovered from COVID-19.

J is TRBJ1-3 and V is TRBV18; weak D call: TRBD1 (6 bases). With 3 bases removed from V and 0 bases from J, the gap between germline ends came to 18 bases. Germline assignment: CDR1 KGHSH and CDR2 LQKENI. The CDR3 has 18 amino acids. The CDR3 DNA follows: TGTGCCAGCTCACCGGTGGGAGGGACACCATTCTCTGGAAACACCATATATTTT. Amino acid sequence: CASSPVGGTPFSGNTIYF.

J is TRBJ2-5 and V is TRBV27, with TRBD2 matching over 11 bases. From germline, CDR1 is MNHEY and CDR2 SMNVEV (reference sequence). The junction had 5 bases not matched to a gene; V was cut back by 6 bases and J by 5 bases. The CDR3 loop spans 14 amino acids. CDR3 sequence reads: CASRVLAGDETQYF. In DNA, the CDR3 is TGTGCCAGCAGGGTACTAGCGGGGGATGAGACCCAGTACTTC.

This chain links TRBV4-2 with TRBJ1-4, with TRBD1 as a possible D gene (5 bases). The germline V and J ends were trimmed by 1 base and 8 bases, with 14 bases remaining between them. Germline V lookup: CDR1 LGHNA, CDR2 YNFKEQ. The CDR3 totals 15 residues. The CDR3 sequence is CASSQARQGSEKLFF. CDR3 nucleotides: TGTGCCAGCAGCCAAGCGCGGCAGGGTAGCGAAAAACTGTTTTTT.

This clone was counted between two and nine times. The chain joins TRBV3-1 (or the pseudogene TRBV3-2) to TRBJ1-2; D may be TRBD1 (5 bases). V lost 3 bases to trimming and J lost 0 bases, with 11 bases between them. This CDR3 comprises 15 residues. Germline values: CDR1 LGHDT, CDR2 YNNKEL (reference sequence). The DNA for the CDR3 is TGTGCCAGCAGCCACTTCGACAGAGCTAACTATGGCTACACCTTC. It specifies CASSHFDRANYGYTF.

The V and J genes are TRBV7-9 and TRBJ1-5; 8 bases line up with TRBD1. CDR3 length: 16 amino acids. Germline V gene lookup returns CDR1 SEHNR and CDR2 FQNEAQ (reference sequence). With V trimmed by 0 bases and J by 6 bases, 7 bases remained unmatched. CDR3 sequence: CASSLARGQRGQPQHF. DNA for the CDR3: TGTGCCAGCAGCTTAGCCAGGGGGCAAAGGGGTCAGCCCCAGCATTTT.

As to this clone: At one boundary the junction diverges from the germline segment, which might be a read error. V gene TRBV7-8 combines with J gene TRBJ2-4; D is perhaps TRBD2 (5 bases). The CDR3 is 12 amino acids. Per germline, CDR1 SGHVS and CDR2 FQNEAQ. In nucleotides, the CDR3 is TGTGCCAGCAGCTCCGCGGGTGGCCTTGGGTCCTTC. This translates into CASSSAGGLGSF.

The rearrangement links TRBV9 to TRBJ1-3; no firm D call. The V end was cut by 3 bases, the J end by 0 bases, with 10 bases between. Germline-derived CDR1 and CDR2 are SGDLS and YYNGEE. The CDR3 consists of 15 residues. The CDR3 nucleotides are TGTGCCAGCAGCGGGAGCCTCTCCTCTGGAAACACCATATATTTT. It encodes CASSGSLSSGNTIYF.

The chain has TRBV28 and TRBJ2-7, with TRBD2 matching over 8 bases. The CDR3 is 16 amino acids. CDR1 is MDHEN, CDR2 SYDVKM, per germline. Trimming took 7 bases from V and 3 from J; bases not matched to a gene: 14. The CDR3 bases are TGTGCCAGCACGGGAGCTAGCGGGCAAGGACTCTACGAGCAGTACTTC. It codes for CASTGASGQGLYEQYF.

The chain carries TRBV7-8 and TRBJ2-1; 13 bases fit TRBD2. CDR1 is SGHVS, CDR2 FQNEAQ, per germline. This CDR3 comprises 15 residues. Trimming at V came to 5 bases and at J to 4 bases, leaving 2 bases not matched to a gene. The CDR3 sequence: CASSPTSGGYNEQFF. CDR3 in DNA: TGTGCCAGCAGCCCGACTAGCGGGGGGTACAATGAGCAGTTCTTC. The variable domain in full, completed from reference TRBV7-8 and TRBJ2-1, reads GAGVSQSPRYKVAKRGQDVALRCDPISGHVSLFWYQQALGQGPEFLTYFQNEAQLDKSGLPSDRFFAERPEGSVSTLKIQRTQQEDSAVYLCASSPTSGGYNEQFFGPGTRLTVL.

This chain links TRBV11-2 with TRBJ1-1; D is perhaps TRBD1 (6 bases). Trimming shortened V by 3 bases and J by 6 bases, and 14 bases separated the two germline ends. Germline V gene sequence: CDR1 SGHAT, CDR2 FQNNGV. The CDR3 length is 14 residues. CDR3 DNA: TGTGCCAGCAGCTTCGTACAGGGATCCTCTGAAGCTTTCTTT. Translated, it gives CASSFVQGSSEAFF.

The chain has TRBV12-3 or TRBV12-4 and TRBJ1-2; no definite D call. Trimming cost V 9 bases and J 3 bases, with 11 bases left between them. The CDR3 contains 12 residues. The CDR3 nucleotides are TGTGCCAGTGCTTCCGGGGACTATGGCTACACCTTC. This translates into CASASGDYGYTF.

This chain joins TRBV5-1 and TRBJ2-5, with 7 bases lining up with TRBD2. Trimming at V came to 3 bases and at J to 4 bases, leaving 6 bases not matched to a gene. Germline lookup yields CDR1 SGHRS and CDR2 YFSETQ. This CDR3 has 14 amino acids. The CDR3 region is CASSSGGEGETQYF. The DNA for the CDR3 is TGCGCCAGCAGCTCCGGAGGGGAGGGAGAGACCCAGTACTTC.

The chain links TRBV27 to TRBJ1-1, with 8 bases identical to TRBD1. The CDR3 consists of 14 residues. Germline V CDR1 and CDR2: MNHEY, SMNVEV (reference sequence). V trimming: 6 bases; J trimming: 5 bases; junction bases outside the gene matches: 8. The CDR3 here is CASRARQGSTEAFF. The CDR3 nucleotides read TGTGCCAGCAGAGCCAGACAGGGGTCGACTGAAGCTTTCTTT.

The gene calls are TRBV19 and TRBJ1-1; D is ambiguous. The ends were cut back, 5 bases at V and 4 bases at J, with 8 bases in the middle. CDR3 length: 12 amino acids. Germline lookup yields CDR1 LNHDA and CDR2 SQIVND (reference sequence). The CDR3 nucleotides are TGTGCCAGTAGTGCAGGATCCACTGAAGCTTTCTTT. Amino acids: CASSAGSTEAFF.

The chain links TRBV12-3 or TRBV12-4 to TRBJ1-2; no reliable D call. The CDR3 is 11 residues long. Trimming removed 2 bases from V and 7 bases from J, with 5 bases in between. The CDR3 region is CASSLSGGYTF. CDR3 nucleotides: TGTGCCAGCAGTTTATCGGGTGGCTACACCTTC.

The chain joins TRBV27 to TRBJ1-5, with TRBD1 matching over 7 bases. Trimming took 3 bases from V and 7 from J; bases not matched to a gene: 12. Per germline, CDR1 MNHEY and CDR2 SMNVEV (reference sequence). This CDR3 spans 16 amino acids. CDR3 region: CASSFRQGLGKQPQHF. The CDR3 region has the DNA TGTGCCAGCAGTTTTAGACAGGGCTTAGGAAAGCAGCCCCAGCATTTT.

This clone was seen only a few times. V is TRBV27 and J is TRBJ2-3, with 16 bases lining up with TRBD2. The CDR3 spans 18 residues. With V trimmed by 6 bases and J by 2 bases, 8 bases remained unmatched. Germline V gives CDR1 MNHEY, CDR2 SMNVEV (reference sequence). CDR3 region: CASRPGLAGGYDTDTQYF. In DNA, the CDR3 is TGTGCCAGCAGGCCGGGACTAGCGGGAGGGTATGACACAGATACGCAGTATTTT.